These 9 T cell receptor beta chains originate from one sample sequenced in a study of CD8 T cells in ankylosing spondylitis. TCRdb independently ran MiXCR on the 5' RACE reads; one entry per CDR3 protein. The sample shows about 360,000 distinct CDR3 sequences, roughly 22% of them seen only once. The specimen sequenced was blood, either unsorted or a sorted T cell fraction (not recorded which). These receptors were obtained from a male donor with ankylosing spondylitis or in good health (not recorded which).

The chain employs TRBV7-9 and TRBJ2-1, with D unresolved. This CDR3 comprises 16 residues. The V end lost 0 bases, the J end lost 2 bases, and 11 bases lay between the germline ends. The germline CDR1 and CDR2 sequences are SEHNR and FQNEAQ (reference sequence). CDR3 sequence (DNA): TGTGCCAGCAGCTTAGCGATCGAAGGCCCCTACAATGAGCAGTTCTTC. Its translation: CASSLAIEGPYNEQFF.

This chain links TRBV27 with TRBJ2-1; TRBD1 aligns across 9 bases. The CDR3 contains 16 residues. The J segment lost 3 bases and the V segment lost 6 bases, leaving 9 bases of the junction unmatched. Germline CDR1 reads MNHEY; CDR2 reads SMNVEV (reference sequence). The CDR3 spells CASSLEGQGSYNEQFF. The CDR3 coding sequence is TGTGCCAGCAGCTTGGAAGGACAGGGGAGCTACAATGAGCAGTTCTTC.

This clonotype was seen at least ten times. This chain joins TRBV12-3 or TRBV12-4 and TRBJ2-3; D tentatively reads TRBD1 or TRBD2 (6 bases each). The CDR3 is 16 amino acids. V shed 6 bases and J shed 3 bases, with 19 bases lying between them. The CDR3 DNA reads as TGTGCCAGCAGGCCTGTGGGGGGCCTAGGGACAGATACGCAGTATTTT. It codes for CASRPVGGLGTDTQYF.

The table lists this clonotype with a few counts. The chain couples TRBV4-2 to TRBJ2-7, with 7 bases matching TRBD1. The V gene end was trimmed by 1 base and the J gene end by 6 bases; junction bases not matched to a gene: 3. This CDR3 has 13 amino acids. Germline-derived CDR1 and CDR2 are LGHNA and YNFKEQ. CDR3 region: CASSQAGQTEQYF. CDR3 nucleotides: TGTGCCAGCAGCCAAGCGGGACAGACCGAGCAGTACTTC.

This clonotype was counted between two and nine times. The chain links TRBV20-1 to TRBJ2-7; either TRBD1 or TRBD2 may fit D (7 bases each). Trimming pared 5 bases from V and 6 bases from J, leaving 11 bases between. The CDR3 consists of 11 residues. Germline V gives CDR1 DFQATT, CDR2 SNEGSKA (reference sequence). Here the CDR3 DNA reads TGCAGTGCTCAGGGGGGGAGCGAGCAGTACTTC. Its protein is CSAQGGSEQYF.

Only a few counts were recorded for this clonotype. The chain carries TRBV6-1 and TRBJ2-5; D is perhaps TRBD2 (6 bases). From germline, CDR1 is MNHNS and CDR2 SASEGT. The germline V and J ends were trimmed by 6 bases and 0 bases, with 14 bases remaining between them. The CDR3 consists of 15 residues. The CDR3 loop reads CASSKTWDYQETQYF. CDR3 nucleotides: TGTGCCAGCAGCAAAACCTGGGACTACCAAGAGACCCAGTACTTC.

The sample holds many counts of this clonotype. CDR3 in DNA: TGTGCCAGCAGCTTAGTACAGGATGATGGCTACACCTTC. Its translation: CASSLVQDDGYTF. V usage is TRBV7-9 and J usage is TRBJ1-2, with D possibly TRBD1 on 5 matching bases. Trimming took 1 base from V and 6 from J, leaving 9 bases between them. Germline CDR1 is SEHNR and CDR2 is FQNEAQ (reference sequence). The CDR3 loop spans 13 amino acids.

This clonotype has more than one count but fewer than ten. The chain joins TRBV28 to TRBJ2-3, with 7 bases matching TRBD1. The V gene end was trimmed by 5 bases and the J gene end by 0 bases; junction bases not matched to a gene: 14. CDR1 and CDR2 (germline): MDHEN, SYDVKM. The CDR3 runs 18 residues. CDR3 amino acids: CASSGLGQQPLSTDTQYF. The CDR3 DNA reads TGTGCCAGCAGTGGGTTGGGACAGCAACCCCTTAGCACAGATACGCAGTATTTT.

The genes are TRBV14 and TRBJ2-6; D gene uncertain. The CDR3 runs to 16 residues. V gave up 6 bases and J gave up 0 bases, with 12 bases separating them. Germline V gene lookup returns CDR1 SGHDN and CDR2 FVKESK. In nucleotides, the CDR3 is TGTGCCAGCAGTCGCGAGGACCTCTCTGGGGCCAACGTCCTGACTTTC. Its translation: CASSREDLSGANVLTF.